The following is a T cell receptor (beta chain) sequence with its context. The repertoire was sequenced with immunoSEQ multiplex PCR; TCRdb's copy has only in-frame clones and lacks some. Altogether fewer than 350,000 clones are present, 85% being singletons, with the ten largest covering 2% to 3%. This record comes from a study of blood T cell repertoires in COVID-19. Whole-study context: PBMCs, B-cell-depleted T cells, or T cells provided the cDNA or gDNA that made up the material.

Trimming stripped 5 bases from V and 12 bases from J, with 17 bases between. Per the germline V gene, CDR1 is MNHEY and CDR2 is SMNVEV (reference sequence). The CDR3 length is 13 residues. The genes are TRBV27 and TRBJ2-1; TRBD2 might be the D (5 bases). The specimen was PBMCs or T cells enriched from blood (not recorded which). The TCR was taken from a woman between 50 and 59 years old who had recovered from COVID-19. The CDR3 reads CASSATRGIGQFF. CDR3 coding DNA: TGTGCCAGCAGTGCCACCCGGGGTATAGGGCAGTTCTTC.